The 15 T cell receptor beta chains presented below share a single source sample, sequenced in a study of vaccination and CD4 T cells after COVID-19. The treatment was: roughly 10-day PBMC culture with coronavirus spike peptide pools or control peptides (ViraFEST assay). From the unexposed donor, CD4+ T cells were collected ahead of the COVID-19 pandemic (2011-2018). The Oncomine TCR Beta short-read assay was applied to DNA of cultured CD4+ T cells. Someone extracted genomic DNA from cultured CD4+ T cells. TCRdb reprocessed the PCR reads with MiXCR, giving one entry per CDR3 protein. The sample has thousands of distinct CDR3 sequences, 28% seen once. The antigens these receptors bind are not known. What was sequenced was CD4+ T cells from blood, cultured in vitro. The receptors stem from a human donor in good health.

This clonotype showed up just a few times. In DNA form, the CDR3 reads TGTGCCAGCACTCTAGCGGGAGGGCCCAAGGGTGAGCAGTTCTTC. This gives the protein CASTLAGGPKGEQFF. This chain uses TRBV27 with TRBJ2-1, with TRBD2 matching 12 bases. There are 15 residues in the CDR3. V shed 7 bases and J 9 bases; nucleotides not matched to a gene: 10. The germline gives CDR1 MNHEY, CDR2 SMNVEV (reference sequence).

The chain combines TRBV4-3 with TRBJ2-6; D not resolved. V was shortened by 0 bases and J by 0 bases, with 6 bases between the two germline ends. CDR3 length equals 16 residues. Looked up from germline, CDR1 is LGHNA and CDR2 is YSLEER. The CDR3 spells CASSQDGSSGANVLTF. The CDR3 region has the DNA TGCGCCAGCAGCCAAGACGGCAGCTCTGGGGCCAACGTCCTGACTTTC.

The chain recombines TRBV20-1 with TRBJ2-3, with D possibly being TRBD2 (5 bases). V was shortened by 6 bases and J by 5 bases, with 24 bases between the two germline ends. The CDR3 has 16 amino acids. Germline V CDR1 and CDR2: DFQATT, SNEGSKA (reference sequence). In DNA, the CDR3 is TGCAGTGCCGAGGACCCCCGGGGAAGTAAAGGAGATACGCAGTATTTT. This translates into CSAEDPRGSKGDTQYF.

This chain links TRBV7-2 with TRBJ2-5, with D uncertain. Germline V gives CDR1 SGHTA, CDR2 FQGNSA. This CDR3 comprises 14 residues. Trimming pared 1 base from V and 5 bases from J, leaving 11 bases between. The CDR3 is CASSLGPRRETQYF. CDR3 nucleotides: TGTGCCAGCAGCTTAGGGCCCCGTAGGGAGACCCAGTACTTC.

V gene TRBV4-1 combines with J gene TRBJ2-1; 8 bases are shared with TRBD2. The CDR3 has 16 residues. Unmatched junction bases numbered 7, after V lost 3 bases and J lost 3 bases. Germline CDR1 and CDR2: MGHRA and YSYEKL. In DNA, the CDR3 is TGCGCCAGCAGCCAGGATAGCGGGACACTCTACAATGAGCAGTTCTTC. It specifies CASSQDSGTLYNEQFF.

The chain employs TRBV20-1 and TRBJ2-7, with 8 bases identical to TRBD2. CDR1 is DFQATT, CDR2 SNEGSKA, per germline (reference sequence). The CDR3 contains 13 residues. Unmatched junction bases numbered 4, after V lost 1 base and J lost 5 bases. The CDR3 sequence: CSARGSGSHEQYF. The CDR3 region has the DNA TGCAGTGCTAGAGGCAGCGGGAGCCACGAGCAGTACTTC.

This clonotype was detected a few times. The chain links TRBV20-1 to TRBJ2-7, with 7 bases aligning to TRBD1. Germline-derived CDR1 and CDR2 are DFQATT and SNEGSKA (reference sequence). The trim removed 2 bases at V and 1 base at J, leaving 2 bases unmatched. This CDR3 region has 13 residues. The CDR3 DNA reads TGCAGTGCTAGACGGACAGGTTCCTACGAGCAGTACTTC. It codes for CSARRTGSYEQYF.

CDR3 nucleotides: TGTGCCAGTAGTATAGACCCGGGAGTACAGACCCAGTACTTC. Translating it yields CASSIDPGVQTQYF. This chain connects TRBV19 to TRBJ2-5, with a possible D match to TRBD2 (6 bases). The CDR3 contains 14 residues. V lost 0 bases and J lost 6, with 11 bases in between. Per germline, CDR1 LNHDA and CDR2 SQIVND (reference sequence).

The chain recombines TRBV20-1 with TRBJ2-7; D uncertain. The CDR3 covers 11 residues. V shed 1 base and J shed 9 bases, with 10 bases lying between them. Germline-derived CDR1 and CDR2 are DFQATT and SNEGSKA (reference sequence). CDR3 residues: CSARGSRGQYF. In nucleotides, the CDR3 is TGCAGTGCTAGAGGTTCCCGCGGGCAGTACTTC.

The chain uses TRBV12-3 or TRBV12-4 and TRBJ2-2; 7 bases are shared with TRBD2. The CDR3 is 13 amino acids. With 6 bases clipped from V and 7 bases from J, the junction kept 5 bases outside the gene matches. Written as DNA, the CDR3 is TGTGCCAGCAGGTCGCTAGCGGTCGGGGAGCTGTTTTTT. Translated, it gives CASRSLAVGELFF.

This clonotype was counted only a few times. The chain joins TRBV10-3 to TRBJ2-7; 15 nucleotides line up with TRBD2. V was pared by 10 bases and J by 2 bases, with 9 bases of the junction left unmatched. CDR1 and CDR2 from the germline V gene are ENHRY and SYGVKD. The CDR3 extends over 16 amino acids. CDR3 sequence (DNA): TGTGCCACCGGGAGGACTAGCGGGAGGGCCGCCTACGAGCAGTACTTC. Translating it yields CATGRTSGRAAYEQYF.

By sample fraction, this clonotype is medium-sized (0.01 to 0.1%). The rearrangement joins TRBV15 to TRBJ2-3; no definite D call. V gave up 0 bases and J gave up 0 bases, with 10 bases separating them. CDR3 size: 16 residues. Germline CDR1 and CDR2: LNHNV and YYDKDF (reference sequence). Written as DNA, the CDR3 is TGTGCCACCAGCAGAGATCGGATTCCTAGCACAGATACGCAGTATTTT. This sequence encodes CATSRDRIPSTDTQYF.

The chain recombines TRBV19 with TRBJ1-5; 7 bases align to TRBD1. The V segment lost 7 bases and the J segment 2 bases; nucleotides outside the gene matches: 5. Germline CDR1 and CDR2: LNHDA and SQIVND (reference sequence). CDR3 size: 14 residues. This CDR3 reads CASTMGQRNQPQHF. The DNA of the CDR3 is TGTGCCAGTACCATGGGACAGCGCAATCAGCCCCAGCATTTT.

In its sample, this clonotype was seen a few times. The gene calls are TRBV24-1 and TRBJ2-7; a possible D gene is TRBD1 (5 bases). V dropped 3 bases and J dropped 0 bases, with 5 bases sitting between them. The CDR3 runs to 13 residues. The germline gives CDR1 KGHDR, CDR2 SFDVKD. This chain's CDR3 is CATSDGHSYEQYF. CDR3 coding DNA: TGTGCCACCAGTGATGGACACTCCTACGAGCAGTACTTC.

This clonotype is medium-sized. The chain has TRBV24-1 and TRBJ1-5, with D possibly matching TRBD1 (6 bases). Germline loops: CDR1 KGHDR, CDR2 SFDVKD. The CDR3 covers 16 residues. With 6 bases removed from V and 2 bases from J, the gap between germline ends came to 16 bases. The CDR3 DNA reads TGTGCCACCAGTTCCCCGGGGGCAGTGGGCAATCAGCCCCAGCATTTT. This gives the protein CATSSPGAVGNQPQHF.